The TCR beta chain described here comes from a study of early T cells in non-severe SARS-CoV-2 infection. TCRdb recomputed calls from the 5' RACE reads with MiXCR, one row per CDR3 protein. The sample holds about 56,000 distinct CDR3 sequences, about 16% seen once. Germline V CDR1 and CDR2: LNHDA, SQIVND (reference sequence). This CDR3 has 14 amino acids. V lost 4 bases and J lost 6; bases outside the gene matches: 2. This clonotype was detected a few times. The sequenced sample was whole blood, obtained at baseline. The TCR originated in an adult who was a healthcare worker with PCR-confirmed SARS-CoV-2 infection or an uninfected control (not recorded which). V gene TRBV19 combines with J gene TRBJ2-2, with 10 bases lining up with TRBD1. The CDR3 loop reads CASSTTGGPGELFF. The CDR3 DNA reads as TGTGCCAGTAGTACGACAGGGGGCCCCGGGGAGCTGTTTTTT.